This record covers a single T cell receptor (beta chain). This sample is part of a study of T cell responses to AZD1222 COVID-19 vaccine. TCRdb's table, derived via immunoSEQ multiplex PCR, lists solely in-frame clones and lacks some. The data hold 170,000 or so clones, with just over 90% observed a single time. This CDR3 region has 15 residues. Trimming stripped 2 bases from V and 0 bases from J, with 10 bases between. The germline V gene encodes CDR1 SGHTA and CDR2 FQGTGA. This receptor was taken from an adult in good health. The V gene is TRBV7-3, the J gene TRBJ1-1; the D is unclear. The sample consisted of peripheral blood, taken on day 0 of AZD1222 vaccination. CDR3 bases: TGTGCCAGCAGCTTATCCGCCAGCCTGAACACTGAAGCTTTCTTT. Its translation is CASSLSASLNTEAFF.